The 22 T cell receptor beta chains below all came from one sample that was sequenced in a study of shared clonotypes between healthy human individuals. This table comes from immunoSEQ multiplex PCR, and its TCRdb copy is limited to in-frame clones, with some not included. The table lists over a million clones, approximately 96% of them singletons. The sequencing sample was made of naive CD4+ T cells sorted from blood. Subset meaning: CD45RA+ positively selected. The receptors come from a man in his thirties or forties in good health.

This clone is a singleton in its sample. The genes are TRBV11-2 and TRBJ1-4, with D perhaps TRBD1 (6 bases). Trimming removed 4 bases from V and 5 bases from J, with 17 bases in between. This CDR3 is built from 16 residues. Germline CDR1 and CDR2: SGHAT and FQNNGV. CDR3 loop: CASSSAHRDGNEKLFF. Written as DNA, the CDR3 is TGTGCCAGCAGCTCGGCTCACAGGGATGGGAATGAAAAACTGTTTTTT.

The CDR3 nucleotides read TGTGCCAGCACCGAACAAACAGGGTCTCTTCAAGGCTACACCTTC. It specifies CASTEQTGSLQGYTF. This rearrangement joins TRBV5-5 to TRBJ1-2, with D perhaps matching TRBD1 (6 bases). Germline CDR1 and CDR2: SGHKS and YYEKEE (reference sequence). This CDR3 has 15 residues. Trimming cost V 6 bases and J 8 bases, with 23 bases left between them.

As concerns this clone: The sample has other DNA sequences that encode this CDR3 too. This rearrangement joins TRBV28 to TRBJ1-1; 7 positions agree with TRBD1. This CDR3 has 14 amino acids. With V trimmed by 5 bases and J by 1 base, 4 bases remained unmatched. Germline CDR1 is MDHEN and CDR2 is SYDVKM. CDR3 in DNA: TGTGCCAGCAGTCCCGGGACAGAGAACACTGAAGCTTTCTTT. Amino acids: CASSPGTENTEAFF. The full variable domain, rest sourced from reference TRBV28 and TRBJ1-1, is DVKVTQSSRYLVKRTGEKVFLECVQDMDHENMFWYRQDPGLGLRLIYFSYDVKMKEKGDIPEGYSVSREKKERFSLILESASTNQTSMYLCASSPGTENTEAFFGQGTRLTVV.

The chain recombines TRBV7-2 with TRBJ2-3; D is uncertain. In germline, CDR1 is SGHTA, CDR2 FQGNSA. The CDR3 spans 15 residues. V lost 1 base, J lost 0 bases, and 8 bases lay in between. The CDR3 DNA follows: TGTGCCAGCAGCTTAGAAAGGTCTAGCACAGATACGCAGTATTTT. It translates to CASSLERSSTDTQYF.

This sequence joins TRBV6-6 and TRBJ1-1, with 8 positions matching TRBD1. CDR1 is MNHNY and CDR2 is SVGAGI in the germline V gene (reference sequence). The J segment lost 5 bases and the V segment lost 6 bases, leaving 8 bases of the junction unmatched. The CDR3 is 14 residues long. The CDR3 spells CASRLNRGVTEAFF. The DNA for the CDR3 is TGTGCCAGCAGACTTAACAGGGGGGTTACTGAAGCTTTCTTT.

DNA for the CDR3: TGTGCCAGCTCACTGGACAGGGTTCGAGATACGCAGTATTTT. As protein: CASSLDRVRDTQYF. V and J are TRBV18 and TRBJ2-3, with 8 bases matching TRBD1. The CDR3 has 14 residues. Germline lookup yields CDR1 KGHSH and CDR2 LQKENI. V trimming: 4 bases; J trimming: 5 bases; junction bases outside the gene matches: 5. Supplemented by reference TRBV18 and TRBJ2-3, the full variable domain reads NAGVMQNPRHLVRRRGQEARLRCSPMKGHSHVYWYRQLPEEGLKFMVYLQKENIIDESGMPKERFSAEFPKEGPSILRIQQVVRGDSAAYFCASSLDRVRDTQYFGPGTRLTVL.

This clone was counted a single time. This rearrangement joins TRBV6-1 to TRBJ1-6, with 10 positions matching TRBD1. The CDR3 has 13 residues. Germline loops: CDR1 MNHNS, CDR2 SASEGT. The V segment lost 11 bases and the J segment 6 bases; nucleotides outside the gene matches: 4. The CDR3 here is CAGRDRGNSPLHF. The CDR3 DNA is TGTGCCGGCCGGGACAGGGGTAATTCACCCCTCCACTTT.

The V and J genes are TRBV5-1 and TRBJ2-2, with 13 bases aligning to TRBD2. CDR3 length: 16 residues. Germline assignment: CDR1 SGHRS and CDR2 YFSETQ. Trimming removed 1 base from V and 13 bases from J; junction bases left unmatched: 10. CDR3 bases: TGCGCCAGCAGCTTGTGGACTAGCGGGAGTGTATTGGGGCTGTTTTTT. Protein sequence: CASSLWTSGSVLGLFF.

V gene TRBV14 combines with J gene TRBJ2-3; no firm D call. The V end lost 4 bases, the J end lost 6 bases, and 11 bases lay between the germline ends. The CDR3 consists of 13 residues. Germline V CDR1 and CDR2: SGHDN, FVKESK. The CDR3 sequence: CASSPPLPDTQYF. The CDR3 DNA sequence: TGTGCCAGCAGCCCCCCTTTGCCCGATACGCAGTATTTT.

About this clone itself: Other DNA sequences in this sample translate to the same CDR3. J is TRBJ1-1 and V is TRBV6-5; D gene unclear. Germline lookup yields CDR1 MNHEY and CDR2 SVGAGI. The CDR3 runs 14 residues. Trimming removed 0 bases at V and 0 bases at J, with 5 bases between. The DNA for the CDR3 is TGTGCCAGCAGTTACTCGAGATTGAACACTGAAGCTTTCTTT. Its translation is CASSYSRLNTEAFF.

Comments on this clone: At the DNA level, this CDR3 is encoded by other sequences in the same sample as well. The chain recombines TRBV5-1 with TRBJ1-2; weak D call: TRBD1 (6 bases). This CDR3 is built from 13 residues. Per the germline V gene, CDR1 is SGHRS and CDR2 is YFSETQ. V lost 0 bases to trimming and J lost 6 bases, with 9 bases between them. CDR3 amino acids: CASSLEGGNGYTF. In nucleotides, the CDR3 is TGCGCCAGCAGCTTGGAAGGGGGAAATGGCTACACCTTC.

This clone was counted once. In DNA form, the CDR3 reads TGCGCCAGCAGCCCGACCGCTGTAAGCACAGATACGCAGTATTTT. Protein: CASSPTAVSTDTQYF. V and J are TRBV5-1 and TRBJ2-3; D is uncertain. Germline CDR1 reads SGHRS; CDR2 reads YFSETQ. The V gene lost 4 bases and the J gene lost 0 bases, with 12 bases spanning the gap. The CDR3 length is 15 residues.

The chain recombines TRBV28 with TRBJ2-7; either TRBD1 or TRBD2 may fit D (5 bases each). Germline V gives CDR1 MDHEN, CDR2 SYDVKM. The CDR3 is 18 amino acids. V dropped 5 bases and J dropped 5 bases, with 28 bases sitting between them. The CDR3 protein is CASSPWDPDLRERDEQYF. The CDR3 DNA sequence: TGTGCCAGCAGTCCCTGGGACCCAGATCTACGAGAACGTGACGAGCAGTACTTC.

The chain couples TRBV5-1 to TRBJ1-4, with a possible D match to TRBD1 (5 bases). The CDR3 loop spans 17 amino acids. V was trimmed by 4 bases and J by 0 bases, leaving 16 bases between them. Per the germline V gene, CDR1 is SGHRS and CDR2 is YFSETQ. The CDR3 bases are TGCGCCAGCAGCCTGGGACTGATCCCCGCAACTAATGAAAAACTGTTTTTT. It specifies CASSLGLIPATNEKLFF.

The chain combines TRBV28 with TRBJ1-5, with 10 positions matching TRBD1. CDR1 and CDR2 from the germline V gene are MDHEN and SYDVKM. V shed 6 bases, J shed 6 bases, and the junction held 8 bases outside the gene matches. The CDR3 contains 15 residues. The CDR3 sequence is CASRRTGGVRQPQHF. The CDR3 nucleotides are TGTGCCAGCAGACGGACAGGGGGAGTTCGTCAGCCCCAGCATTTT.

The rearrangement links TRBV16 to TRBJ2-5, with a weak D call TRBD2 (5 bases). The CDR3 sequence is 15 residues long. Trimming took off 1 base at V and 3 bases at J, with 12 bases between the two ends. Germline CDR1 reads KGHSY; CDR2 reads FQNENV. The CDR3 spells CASSQLRGIEETQYF. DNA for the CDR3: TGTGCCAGCAGCCAATTGAGAGGGATCGAAGAGACCCAGTACTTC. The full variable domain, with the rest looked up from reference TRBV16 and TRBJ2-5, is GEEVAQTPKHLVRGEGQKAKLYCAPIKGHSYVFWYQQVLKNEFKFLISFQNENVFDETGMPKERFSAKCLPNSPCSLEIQATKLEDSAVYFCASSQLRGIEETQYFGPGTRLLVL.

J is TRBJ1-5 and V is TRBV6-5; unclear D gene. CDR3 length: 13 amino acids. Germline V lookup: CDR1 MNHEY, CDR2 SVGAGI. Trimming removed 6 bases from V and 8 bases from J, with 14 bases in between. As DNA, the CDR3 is TGTGCCAGCAGCCTCAACCTCTATGAGCCCCAGCATTTT. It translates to CASSLNLYEPQHF.

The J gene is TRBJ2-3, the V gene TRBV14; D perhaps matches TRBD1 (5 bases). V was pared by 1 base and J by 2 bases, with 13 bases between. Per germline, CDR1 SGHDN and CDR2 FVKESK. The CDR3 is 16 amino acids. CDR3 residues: CASSQGRRTLTDTQYF. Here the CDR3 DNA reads TGTGCCAGCAGCCAAGGCCGTCGGACACTCACAGATACGCAGTATTTT.

CDR3 sequence reads: CASSAQGMGETQYF. The CDR3 DNA reads TGTGCCAGCAGCGCACAGGGTATGGGCGAGACCCAGTACTTC. The chain is built from TRBV6-6 and TRBJ2-5; perhaps TRBD1 as D (6 bases). Trimming stripped 6 bases from V and 5 bases from J, with 16 bases between. The CDR3 has 14 residues. CDR1 and CDR2 from the germline V gene are MNHNY and SVGAGI (reference sequence).

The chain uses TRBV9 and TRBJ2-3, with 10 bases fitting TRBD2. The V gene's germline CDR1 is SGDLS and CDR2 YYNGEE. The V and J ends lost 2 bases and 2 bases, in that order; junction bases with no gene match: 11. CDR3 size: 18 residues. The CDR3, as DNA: TGTGCCAGCAGCGTTACGAGAAGCGGGAGGGTTGACACAGATACGCAGTATTTT. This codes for CASSVTRSGRVDTDTQYF.

CDR3 in amino acids: CAISESKGAVQETQYF. As DNA, the CDR3 is TGTGCCATCAGTGAGTCAAAAGGGGCAGTACAAGAGACCCAGTACTTC. The V call is TRBV10-3, the J call TRBJ2-5; tentatively, D is TRBD1 (5 bases). The ends were cut back, 0 bases at V and 2 bases at J, with 13 bases in the middle. Germline values: CDR1 ENHRY, CDR2 SYGVKD. The CDR3 totals 16 residues.

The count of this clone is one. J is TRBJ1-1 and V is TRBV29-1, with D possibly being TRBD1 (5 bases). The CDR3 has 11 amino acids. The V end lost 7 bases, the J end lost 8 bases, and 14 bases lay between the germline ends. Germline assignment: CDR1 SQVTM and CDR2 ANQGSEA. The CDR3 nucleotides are TGCAGCGGCGGACAAAGGGGCGAAGCTTTCTTT. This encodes CSGGQRGEAFF. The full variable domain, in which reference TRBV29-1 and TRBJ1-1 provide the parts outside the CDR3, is SAVISQKPSRDICQRGTSLTIQCQVDSQVTMMFWYRQQPGQSLTLIATANQGSEATYESGFVIDKFPISRPNLTFSTLTVSNMSPEDSSIYLCSGGQRGEAFFGQGTRLTVV.